These T cell receptor beta chains were read from a single sample in a study of control samples from healthy donors and cancer patients. Only in-frame clones appear in the TCRdb table, and some are missing; sequencing was by immunoSEQ multiplex PCR. The sample contains 91,000 or so clones, 91% of which appear only once. Material: blood. These receptors were obtained from a young woman in good health. CDR3s include the opening cysteine and the closing phenylalanine or tryptophan. The order of the fields is clone size, J gene, V gene, D gene, CDR3 protein, CDR3 DNA. The D gene is left open where the match is weak. Rows give clone size only sometimes, using once, few, many, or a class for an expanded clone.

size: NA
J: TRBJ2-2
V: TRBV29-1
D: NA
CDR3: CSGRTANTGELFF
DNA: TGCAGCGGGAGGACAGCGAACACCGGGGAGCTGTTTTTT

size: NA
J: TRBJ1-2
V: TRBV5-5
D: TRBD1
CDR3: CASSTQGDVYGYTF
DNA: TGTGCCAGCAGCACACAGGGGGATGTCTATGGCTACACCTTC

size: NA
J: TRBJ1-5
V: TRBV11-2
D: NA
CDR3: CASSFWGGSNQPQHF
DNA: TGTGCCAGCAGCTTCTGGGGGGGTAGCAATCAGCCCCAGCATTTT

size: NA
J: TRBJ2-2
V: TRBV11-3
D: NA
CDR3: CASSSRTSTAGELFF
DNA: TGTGCCAGCAGCTCGCGGACCTCTACGGCCGGGGAGCTGTTTTTT

size: NA
J: TRBJ2-7
V: TRBV5-1
D: TRBD1
CDR3: CASSLATGVAREQYF
DNA: TGCGCCAGCAGCTTGGCAACAGGGGTAGCTCGCGAGCAGTACTTC

size: NA
J: TRBJ2-3
V: TRBV14
D: NA
CDR3: CASSQMRTDTQYF
DNA: TGTGCCAGCAGCCAGATGCGCACAGATACGCAGTATTTT

size: NA
J: TRBJ1-1
V: TRBV18
D: NA
CDR3: CASSPGQTMNTEAFF
DNA: TGTGCCAGCTCACCAGGGCAGACCATGAACACTGAAGCTTTCTTT

size: once
J: TRBJ2-3
V: TRBV6-1
D: NA
CDR3: CASSEALDSTDTQYF
DNA: TGTGCCAGCAGTGAAGCCCTCGACTCCACAGATACGCAGTATTTT

size: few
J: TRBJ2-1
V: TRBV2
D: NA
CDR3: CASSVGGGRFDEQFF
DNA: TGTGCCAGCAGTGTGGGCGGAGGGCGGTTCGATGAGCAGTTCTTC

size: NA
J: TRBJ1-1
V: TRBV28
D: TRBD1
CDR3: CASSLFGQGTEAFF
DNA: TGTGCCAGCAGTTTATTCGGACAGGGAACTGAAGCTTTCTTT

size: NA
J: TRBJ2-3
V: TRBV3-1/TRBV3-2
D: TRBD2
CDR3: CASSQVSGSPTDTQYF
DNA: TGTGCCAGCAGCCAAGTAAGCGGGAGCCCCACAGATACGCAGTATTTT

size: NA
J: TRBJ2-7
V: TRBV6-5
D: TRBD2
CDR3: CAIRTSGSYEQYF
DNA: TGTGCCATCCGGACTAGCGGAAGCTACGAGCAGTACTTC

size: few
J: TRBJ1-5
V: TRBV9
D: NA
CDR3: CASGRDSNQPQHF
DNA: TGTGCCAGCGGCCGGGACAGCAATCAGCCCCAGCATTTT

size: NA
J: TRBJ2-1
V: TRBV7-9
D: NA
CDR3: CASGGREQFF
DNA: TGTGCCAGCGGGGGGCGGGAGCAGTTCTTC

size: few
J: TRBJ2-7
V: TRBV7-6
D: TRBD2
CDR3: CASSLAGGDPSYEQYF
DNA: TGTGCCAGCAGCTTAGCGGGGGGGGACCCATCCTACGAGCAGTACTTC

size: few
J: TRBJ2-2
V: TRBV6-6
D: NA
CDR3: CALRGSRGELFF
DNA: TGTGCCCTACGGGGCTCCCGGGGGGAGCTGTTTTTT

size: NA
J: TRBJ2-1
V: TRBV6-5
D: TRBD2
CDR3: CASTLSGGYNEQFF
DNA: TGTGCCAGCACCCTTAGCGGGGGCTACAATGAGCAGTTCTTC

size: NA
J: TRBJ2-1
V: TRBV3-1/TRBV3-2
D: NA
CDR3: CASSPVGNEQFF
DNA: TGTGCCAGCAGCCCCGTCGGGAATGAGCAGTTCTTC

size: NA
J: TRBJ1-6
V: TRBV25-1
D: NA
CDR3: CASSDPFNSPLHF
DNA: TGTGCCAGCAGTGACCCCTTTAATTCACCCCTCCACTTT

size: NA
J: TRBJ1-1
V: TRBV20-1
D: NA
CDR3: CSASGRQLNTEAFF
DNA: TGCAGTGCTAGTGGGCGGCAGTTGAACACTGAAGCTTTCTTT

size: NA
J: TRBJ2-3
V: TRBV28
D: NA
CDR3: CASRIGGGLDTQYF
DNA: TGTGCCAGCAGGATAGGTGGGGGTCTCGATACGCAGTATTTT

size: NA
J: TRBJ2-7
V: TRBV2
D: NA
CDR3: CASLRRAASSYEQYF
DNA: TGTGCCAGTCTCCGCCGGGCAGCCAGCTCCTACGAGCAGTACTTC

size: NA
J: TRBJ2-5
V: TRBV19
D: NA
CDR3: CASSPGQRQETQYF
DNA: TGTGCCAGTAGCCCAGGACAGAGACAAGAGACCCAGTACTTC

size: NA
J: TRBJ1-3
V: TRBV4-1
D: NA
CDR3: CASSHTNTGNTIYF
DNA: TGCGCCAGCAGCCATACAAATACCGGAAACACCATATATTTT

size: NA
J: TRBJ2-1
V: TRBV7-9
D: NA
CDR3: CASSSKGRSYNEQFF
DNA: TGTGCCAGCAGCTCAAAGGGACGCTCCTACAATGAGCAGTTCTTC

size: NA
J: TRBJ1-2
V: TRBV19
D: NA
CDR3: CASQQGQVNYGYTF
DNA: TGTGCCAGCCAACAAGGCCAAGTTAACTATGGCTACACCTTC

size: NA
J: TRBJ1-5
V: TRBV5-6
D: NA
CDR3: CASERLFSNQPQHF
DNA: TGTGCCAGCGAACGGCTGTTTAGCAATCAGCCCCAGCATTTT

size: NA
J: TRBJ2-1
V: TRBV5-1
D: NA
CDR3: CASSPTTGPYNEQFF
DNA: TGCGCCAGCAGCCCCACCACAGGGCCCTACAATGAGCAGTTCTTC

size: NA
J: TRBJ2-5
V: TRBV18
D: TRBD2
CDR3: CASSPPGGRETQYF
DNA: TGTGCCAGCTCCCCCCCGGGGGGGAGAGAGACCCAGTACTTC

size: NA
J: TRBJ1-5
V: TRBV3-1/TRBV3-2
D: NA
CDR3: CASSQFGTGNQPQHF
DNA: TGTGCCAGCAGCCAATTCGGAACCGGCAATCAGCCCCAGCATTTT

size: once
J: TRBJ1-1
V: TRBV7-3
D: NA
CDR3: CASSQTGDTEAFF
DNA: TGTGCCAGCAGCCAAACAGGTGATACTGAAGCTTTCTTT

size: NA
J: TRBJ1-5
V: TRBV4-1
D: TRBD1
CDR3: CASSQDGQGRGSNQPQHF
DNA: TGCGCCAGCAGCCAAGATGGACAGGGGCGTGGGAGCAATCAGCCCCAGCATTTT

size: NA
J: TRBJ2-7
V: TRBV29-1
D: NA
CDR3: CSARLRGKETYEQYF
DNA: TGCAGCGCCCGATTGAGGGGGAAAGAAACCTACGAGCAGTACTTC

size: NA
J: TRBJ2-7
V: TRBV11-2
D: TRBD1
CDR3: CASSPLTGSYEQYF
DNA: TGTGCCAGCAGCCCTTTGACAGGGTCCTACGAGCAGTACTTC

size: NA
J: TRBJ2-7
V: TRBV6-6
D: NA
CDR3: CASSYQEGYEQYF
DNA: TGTGCCAGCAGTTACCAGGAAGGCTACGAGCAGTACTTC

size: NA
J: TRBJ2-1
V: TRBV29-1
D: NA
CDR3: CSVDTDFYNEQFF
DNA: TGCAGCGTCGATACAGACTTCTACAATGAGCAGTTCTTC

size: NA
J: TRBJ1-2
V: TRBV3-1/TRBV3-2
D: NA
CDR3: CASSHDNYGYTF
DNA: TGTGCCAGCAGCCACGACAACTATGGCTACACCTTC

size: NA
J: TRBJ1-2
V: TRBV6-5
D: NA
CDR3: CASSYSTGTYGYTF
DNA: TGTGCCAGCAGTTACTCGACTGGGACCTATGGCTACACCTTC

size: NA
J: TRBJ1-1
V: TRBV5-1
D: TRBD1
CDR3: CASSLDRGGGSTEAFF
DNA: TGCGCCAGCAGCCTGGACAGGGGAGGAGGGAGCACTGAAGCTTTCTTT

size: NA
J: TRBJ1-2
V: TRBV19
D: NA
CDR3: CASNSGPINYGYTF
DNA: TGTGCCAGTAACTCGGGACCTATCAACTATGGCTACACCTTC

size: NA
J: TRBJ2-7
V: TRBV30
D: NA
CDR3: CAWTRGGEQYF
DNA: TGTGCCTGGACCCGGGGAGGAGAGCAGTACTTC

size: NA
J: TRBJ2-3
V: TRBV7-9
D: NA
CDR3: CASSFGGSTDTQYF
DNA: TGTGCCAGCAGCTTTGGGGGGAGTACAGATACGCAGTATTTT

size: NA
J: TRBJ1-3
V: TRBV6-5
D: TRBD1
CDR3: CASRTGQVTGNTIYF
DNA: TGTGCCAGCAGAACCGGACAGGTAACTGGAAACACCATATATTTT

size: once
J: TRBJ1-4
V: TRBV2
D: NA
CDR3: CASSEAGVGEKLFF
DNA: TGTGCCAGCAGTGAGGCCGGGGTCGGAGAAAAACTGTTTTTT